This T cell receptor beta chain was recorded in a study of Graves' ophthalmopathy and Graves' hyperthyroidism. RNA served as the template for amplifying TCR beta CDR3 regions. A first-round RT-PCR used HTBI primers, followed by a second-round multiplex PCR. TCRdb independently ran MiXCR on the multiplex PCR reads; one entry per CDR3 protein. The repertoire has over a million distinct CDR3 sequences, about 40% of them found once; the top ten carry 11%. This clonotype was counted a few times. The V and J ends lost 6 bases and 0 bases respectively, with 17 bases between them. The CDR3 has 16 amino acids. CDR1 and CDR2 from the germline V gene are SGHVS and FQNEAQ.

This TCR came from an adult man with Graves' hyperthyroidism. Material: peripheral blood or thyroid tissue (not recorded which). This rearrangement joins TRBV7-8 to TRBJ1-1; no clear D. CDR3 amino acids: CASSSIMPDLNTEAFF. The CDR3 DNA reads TGTGCCAGCAGTTCCATAATGCCGGACCTGAACACTGAAGCTTTCTTT.